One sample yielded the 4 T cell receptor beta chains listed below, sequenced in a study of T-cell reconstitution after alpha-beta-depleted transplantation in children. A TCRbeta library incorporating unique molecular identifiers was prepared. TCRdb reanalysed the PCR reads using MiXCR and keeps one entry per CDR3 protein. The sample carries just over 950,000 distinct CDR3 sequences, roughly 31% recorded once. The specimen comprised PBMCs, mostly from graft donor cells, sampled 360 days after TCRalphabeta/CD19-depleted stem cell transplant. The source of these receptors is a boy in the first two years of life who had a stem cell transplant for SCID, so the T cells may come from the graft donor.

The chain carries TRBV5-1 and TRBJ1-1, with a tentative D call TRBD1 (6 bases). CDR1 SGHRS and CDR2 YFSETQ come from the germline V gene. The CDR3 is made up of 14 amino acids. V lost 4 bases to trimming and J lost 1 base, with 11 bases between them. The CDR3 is CASSPGHPNTEAFF. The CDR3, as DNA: TGCGCCAGCAGCCCGGGACACCCGAACACTGAAGCTTTCTTT.

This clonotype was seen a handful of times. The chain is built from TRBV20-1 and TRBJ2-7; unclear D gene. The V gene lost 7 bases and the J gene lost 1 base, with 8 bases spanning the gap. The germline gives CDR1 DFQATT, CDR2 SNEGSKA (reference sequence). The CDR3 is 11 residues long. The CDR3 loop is CSVRRSYEQYF. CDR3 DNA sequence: TGCAGTGTAAGGCGGTCCTACGAGCAGTACTTC.

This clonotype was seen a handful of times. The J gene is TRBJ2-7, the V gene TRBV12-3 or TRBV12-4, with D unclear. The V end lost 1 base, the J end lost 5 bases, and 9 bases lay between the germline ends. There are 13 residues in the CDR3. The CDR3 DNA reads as TGTGCCAGCAGTTTAGGGCTATCGAACGAGCAGTACTTC. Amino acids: CASSLGLSNEQYF.

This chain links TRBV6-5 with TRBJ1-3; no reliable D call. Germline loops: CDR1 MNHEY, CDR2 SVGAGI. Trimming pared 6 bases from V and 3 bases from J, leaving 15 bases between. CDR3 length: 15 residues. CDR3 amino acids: CASSQRPDNGNTIYF. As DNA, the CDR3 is TGTGCCAGCAGCCAACGGCCCGATAATGGAAACACCATATATTTT.